This T cell receptor beta chain was captured in a study of STAT5B mutations in CD4+ large granular lymphocyte leukemia. Study background: Among healthy controls, a particular HLA allele went with more CDR3 'QG' motifs.

This was a survey-level run. The assay was immunoSEQ multiplex PCR, and TCRdb's table has in-frame clones only and misses some. The table lists about 31,000 clones, 70% to 85% of them singletons. The sequenced material came from CD4+ T cells from blood buffy coats. The sequence was collected from a human donor in good health.

The CDR3 region has the DNA TGTGCCAGCAGCTTGGGAGCCCAGGGGTCAGATACGCAGTATTTT. It encodes CASSLGAQGSDTQYF. This chain joins TRBV5-4 and TRBJ2-3; D is possibly TRBD1 (6 bases). Trimming cost V 0 bases and J 4 bases, with 12 bases left between them. CDR1 and CDR2 from the germline V gene are SGHNT and YYREEE (reference sequence). This CDR3 spans 15 amino acids.